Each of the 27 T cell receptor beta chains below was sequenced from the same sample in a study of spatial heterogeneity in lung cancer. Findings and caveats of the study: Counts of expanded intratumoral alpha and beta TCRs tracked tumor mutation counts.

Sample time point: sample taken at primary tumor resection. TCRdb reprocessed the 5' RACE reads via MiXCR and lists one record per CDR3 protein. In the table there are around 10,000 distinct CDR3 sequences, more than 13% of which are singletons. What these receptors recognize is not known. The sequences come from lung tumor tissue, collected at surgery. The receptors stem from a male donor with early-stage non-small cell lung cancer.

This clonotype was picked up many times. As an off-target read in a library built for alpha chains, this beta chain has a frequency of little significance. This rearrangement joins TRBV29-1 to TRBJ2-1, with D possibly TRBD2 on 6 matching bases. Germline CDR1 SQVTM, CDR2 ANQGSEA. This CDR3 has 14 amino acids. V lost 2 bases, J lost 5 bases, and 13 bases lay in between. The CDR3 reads CSVERLADNNEQFF. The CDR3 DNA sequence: TGCAGCGTTGAAAGGTTAGCGGATAACAATGAGCAGTTCTTC.

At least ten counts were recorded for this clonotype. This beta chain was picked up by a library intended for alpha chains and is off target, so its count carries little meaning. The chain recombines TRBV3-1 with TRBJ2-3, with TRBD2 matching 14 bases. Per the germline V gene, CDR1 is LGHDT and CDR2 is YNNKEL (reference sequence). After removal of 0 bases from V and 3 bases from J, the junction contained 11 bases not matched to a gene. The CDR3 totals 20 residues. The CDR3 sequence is CASSQDPRTSGRQETDTQYF. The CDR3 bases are TGTGCCAGCAGCCAAGATCCCCGGACTAGCGGGAGGCAAGAAACAGATACGCAGTATTTT.

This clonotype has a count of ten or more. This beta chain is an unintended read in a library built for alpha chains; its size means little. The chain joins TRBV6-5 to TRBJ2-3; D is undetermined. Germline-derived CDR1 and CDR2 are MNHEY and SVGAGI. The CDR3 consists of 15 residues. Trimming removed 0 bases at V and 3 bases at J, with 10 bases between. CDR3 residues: CASSYSVPWTDTQYF. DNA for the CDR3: TGTGCCAGCAGTTACTCCGTGCCATGGACAGATACGCAGTATTTT.

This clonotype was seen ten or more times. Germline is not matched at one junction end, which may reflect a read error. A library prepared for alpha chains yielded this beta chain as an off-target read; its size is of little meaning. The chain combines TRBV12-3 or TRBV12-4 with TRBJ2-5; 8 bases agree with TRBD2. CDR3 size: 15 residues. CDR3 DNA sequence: TGTGCCAGCAGGTTAGCGGGAAACCTTCAAGAGACCCAGTACTTC. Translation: CASRLAGNLQETQYF.

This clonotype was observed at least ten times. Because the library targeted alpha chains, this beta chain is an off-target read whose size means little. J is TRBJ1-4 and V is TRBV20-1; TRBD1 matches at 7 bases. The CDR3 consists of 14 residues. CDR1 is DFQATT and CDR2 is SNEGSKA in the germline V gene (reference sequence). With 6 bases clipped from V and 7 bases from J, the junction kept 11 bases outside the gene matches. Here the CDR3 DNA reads TGCAGTGCCCCAGGGCGGGCAGGGGGTGAAAAACTGTTTTTT. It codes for CSAPGRAGGEKLFF.

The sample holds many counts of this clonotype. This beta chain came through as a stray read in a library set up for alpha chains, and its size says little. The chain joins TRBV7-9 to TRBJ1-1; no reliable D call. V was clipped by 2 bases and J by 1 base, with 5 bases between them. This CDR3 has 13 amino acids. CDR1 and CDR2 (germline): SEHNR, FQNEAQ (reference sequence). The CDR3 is CASSLLANTEAFF. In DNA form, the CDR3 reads TGTGCCAGCAGCTTACTAGCGAACACTGAAGCTTTCTTT.

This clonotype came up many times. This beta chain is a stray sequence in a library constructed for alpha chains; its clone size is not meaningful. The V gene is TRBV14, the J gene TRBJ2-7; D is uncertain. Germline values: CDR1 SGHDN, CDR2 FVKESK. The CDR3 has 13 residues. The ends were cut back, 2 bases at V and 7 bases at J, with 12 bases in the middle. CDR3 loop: CASSQSQILEQYF. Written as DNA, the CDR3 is TGTGCCAGCAGCCAATCTCAGATTCTGGAGCAGTACTTC. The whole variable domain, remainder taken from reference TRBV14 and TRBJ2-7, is EAGVTQFPSHSVIEKGQTVTLRCDPISGHDNLYWYRRVMGKEIKFLLHFVKESKQDESGMPNNRFLAERTGGTYSTLKVQPAELEDSGVYFCASSQSQILEQYFGPGTRLTVT.

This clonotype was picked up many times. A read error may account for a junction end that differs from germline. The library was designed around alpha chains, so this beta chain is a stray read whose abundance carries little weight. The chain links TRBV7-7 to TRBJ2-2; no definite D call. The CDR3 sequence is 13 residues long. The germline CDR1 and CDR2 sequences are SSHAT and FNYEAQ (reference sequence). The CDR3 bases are TGTGCTAGCAGCAGAGACCAAGTGGGGGAGCTGTTTTTT. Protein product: CASSRDQVGELFF.

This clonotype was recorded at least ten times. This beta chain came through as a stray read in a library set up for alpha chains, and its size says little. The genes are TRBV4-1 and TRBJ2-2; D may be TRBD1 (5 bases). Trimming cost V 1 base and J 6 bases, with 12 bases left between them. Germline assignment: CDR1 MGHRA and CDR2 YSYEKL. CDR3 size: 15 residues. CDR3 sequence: CASSQARQGSGELFF. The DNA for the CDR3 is TGCGCCAGCAGCCAAGCTCGCCAGGGTTCCGGGGAGCTGTTTTTT.

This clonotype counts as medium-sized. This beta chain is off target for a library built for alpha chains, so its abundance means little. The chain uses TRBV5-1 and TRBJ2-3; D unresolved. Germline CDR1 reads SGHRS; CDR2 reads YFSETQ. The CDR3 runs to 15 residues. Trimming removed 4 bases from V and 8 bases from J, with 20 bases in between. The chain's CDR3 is CASSGRGTTDSTQYF. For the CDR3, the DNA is TGCGCCAGCAGCGGTCGAGGCACTACAGACTCTACGCAGTATTTT.

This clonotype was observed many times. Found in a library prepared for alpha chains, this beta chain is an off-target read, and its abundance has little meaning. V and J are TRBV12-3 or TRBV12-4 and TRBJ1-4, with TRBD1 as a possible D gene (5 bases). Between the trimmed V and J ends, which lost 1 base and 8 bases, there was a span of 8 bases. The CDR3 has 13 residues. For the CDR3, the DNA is TGTGCCAGCAGTTTAGGGGGCTGGGAAAAACTGTTTTTT. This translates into CASSLGGWEKLFF.

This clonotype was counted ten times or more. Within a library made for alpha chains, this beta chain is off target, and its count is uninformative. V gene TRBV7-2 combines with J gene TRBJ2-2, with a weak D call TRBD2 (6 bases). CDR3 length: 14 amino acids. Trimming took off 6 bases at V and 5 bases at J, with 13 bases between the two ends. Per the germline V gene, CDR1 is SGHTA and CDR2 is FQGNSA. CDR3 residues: CASRTIGGTGELFF. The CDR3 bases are TGTGCCAGCAGAACTATTGGGGGGACCGGGGAGCTGTTTTTT.

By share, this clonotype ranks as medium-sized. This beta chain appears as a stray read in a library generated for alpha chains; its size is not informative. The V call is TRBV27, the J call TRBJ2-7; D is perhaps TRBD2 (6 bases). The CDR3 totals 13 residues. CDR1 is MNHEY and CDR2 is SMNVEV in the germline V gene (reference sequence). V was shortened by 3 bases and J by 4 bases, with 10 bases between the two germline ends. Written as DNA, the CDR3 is TGTGCCAGCAGTTTGGCGGGATTATACGAGCAGTACTTC. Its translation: CASSLAGLYEQYF.

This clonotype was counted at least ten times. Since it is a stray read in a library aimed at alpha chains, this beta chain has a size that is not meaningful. CDR3 region: CSAWSQGTYEQYF. For the CDR3, the DNA is TGCAGTGCTTGGTCCCAAGGGACCTACGAGCAGTACTTC. V gene TRBV20-1 combines with J gene TRBJ2-7; unclear D gene. Germline V CDR1 and CDR2: DFQATT, SNEGSKA (reference sequence). The CDR3 has 13 amino acids. V was clipped by 5 bases and J by 2 bases, with 13 bases between them.

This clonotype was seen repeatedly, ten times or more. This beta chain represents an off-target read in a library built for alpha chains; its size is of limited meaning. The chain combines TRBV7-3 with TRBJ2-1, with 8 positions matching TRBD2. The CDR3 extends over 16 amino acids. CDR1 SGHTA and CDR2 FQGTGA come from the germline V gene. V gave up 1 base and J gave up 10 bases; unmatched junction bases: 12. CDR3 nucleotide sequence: TGTGCCAGCAGCTTAATCAGCGGGAGTTTTCCCAGCGAGCAGTTCTTC. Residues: CASSLISGSFPSEQFF.

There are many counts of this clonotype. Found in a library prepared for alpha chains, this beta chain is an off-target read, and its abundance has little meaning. CDR3 amino acids: CSARDNGEGEKLFF. Written as DNA, the CDR3 is TGCAGTGCTAGAGATAATGGGGAGGGGGAAAAACTGTTTTTT. The rearrangement uses TRBV20-1 and TRBJ1-4, with D possibly being TRBD1 (5 bases). Germline V CDR1 and CDR2: DFQATT, SNEGSKA (reference sequence). V was shortened by 0 bases and J by 8 bases, with 13 bases between the two germline ends. This CDR3 has 14 residues.

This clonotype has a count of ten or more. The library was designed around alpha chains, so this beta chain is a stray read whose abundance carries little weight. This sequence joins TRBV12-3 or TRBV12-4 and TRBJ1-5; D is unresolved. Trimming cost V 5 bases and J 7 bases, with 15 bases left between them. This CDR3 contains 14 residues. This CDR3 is CASSILGIGQPQHF. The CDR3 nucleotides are TGTGCCAGCAGTATTCTCGGGATTGGACAGCCCCAGCATTTT.

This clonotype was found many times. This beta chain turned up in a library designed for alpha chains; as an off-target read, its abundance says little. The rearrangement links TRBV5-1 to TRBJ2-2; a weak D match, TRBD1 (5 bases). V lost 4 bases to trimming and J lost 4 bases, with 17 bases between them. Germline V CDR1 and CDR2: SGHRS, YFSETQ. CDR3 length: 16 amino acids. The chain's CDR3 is CASSKGQVRGTGELFF. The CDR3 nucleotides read TGCGCCAGCAGCAAAGGACAAGTTCGCGGCACCGGGGAGCTGTTTTTT.

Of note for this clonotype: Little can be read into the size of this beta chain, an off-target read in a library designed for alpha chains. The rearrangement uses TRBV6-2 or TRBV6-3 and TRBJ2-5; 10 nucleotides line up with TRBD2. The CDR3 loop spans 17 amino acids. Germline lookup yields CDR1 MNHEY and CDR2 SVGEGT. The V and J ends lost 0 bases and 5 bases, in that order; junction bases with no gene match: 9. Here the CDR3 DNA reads TGTGCCAGCAGTTACTCGGCGTCTAGCGGGAGTCGTGAGACCCAGTACTTC. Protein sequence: CASSYSASSGSRETQYF.

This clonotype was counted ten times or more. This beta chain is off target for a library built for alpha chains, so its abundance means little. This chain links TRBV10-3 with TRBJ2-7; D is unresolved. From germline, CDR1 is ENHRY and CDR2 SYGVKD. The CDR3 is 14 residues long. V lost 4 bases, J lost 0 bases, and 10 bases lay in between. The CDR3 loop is CAISAGESSYEQYF. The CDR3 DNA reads TGTGCCATCAGTGCAGGCGAGAGCTCCTACGAGCAGTACTTC.

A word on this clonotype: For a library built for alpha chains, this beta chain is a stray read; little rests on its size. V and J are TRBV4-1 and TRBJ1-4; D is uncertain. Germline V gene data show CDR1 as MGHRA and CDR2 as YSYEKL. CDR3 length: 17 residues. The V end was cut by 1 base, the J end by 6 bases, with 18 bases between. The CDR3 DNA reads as TGCGCCAGCAGCCAAGTAAGCGCAACACCCCGGTATGAAAAACTGTTTTTT. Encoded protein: CASSQVSATPRYEKLFF.

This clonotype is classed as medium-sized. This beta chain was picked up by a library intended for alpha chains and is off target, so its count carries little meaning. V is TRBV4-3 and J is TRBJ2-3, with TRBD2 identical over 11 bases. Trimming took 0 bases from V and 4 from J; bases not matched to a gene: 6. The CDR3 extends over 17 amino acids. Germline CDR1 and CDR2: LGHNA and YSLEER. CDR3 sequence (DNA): TGCGCCAGCAGCCAAGAGGCTAGCGGGAGGTGGGCAGATACGCAGTATTTT. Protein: CASSQEASGRWADTQYF.

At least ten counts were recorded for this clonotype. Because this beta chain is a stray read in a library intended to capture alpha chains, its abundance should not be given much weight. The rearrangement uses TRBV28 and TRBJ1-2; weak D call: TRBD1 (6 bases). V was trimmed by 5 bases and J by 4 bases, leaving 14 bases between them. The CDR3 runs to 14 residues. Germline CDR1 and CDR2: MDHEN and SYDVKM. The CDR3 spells CASSSTGTVYGYTF. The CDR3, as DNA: TGTGCCAGCAGTAGCACAGGGACCGTCTATGGCTACACCTTC.

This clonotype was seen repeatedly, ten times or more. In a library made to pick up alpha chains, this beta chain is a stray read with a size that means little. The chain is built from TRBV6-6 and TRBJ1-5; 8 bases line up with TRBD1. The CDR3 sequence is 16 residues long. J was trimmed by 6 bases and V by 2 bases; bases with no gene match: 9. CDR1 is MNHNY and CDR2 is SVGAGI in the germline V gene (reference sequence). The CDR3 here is CASSYLQGEGSQPQHF. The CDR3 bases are TGTGCCAGCAGTTACCTACAGGGGGAGGGGAGTCAGCCCCAGCATTTT.

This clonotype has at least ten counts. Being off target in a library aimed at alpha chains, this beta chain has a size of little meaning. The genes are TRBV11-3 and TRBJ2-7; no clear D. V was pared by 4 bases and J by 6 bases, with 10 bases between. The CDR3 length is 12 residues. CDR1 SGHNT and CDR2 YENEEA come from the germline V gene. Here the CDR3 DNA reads TGTGCCAGCAGCTCCCTTCTAGGCGAGCAGTACTTC. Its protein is CASSSLLGEQYF.

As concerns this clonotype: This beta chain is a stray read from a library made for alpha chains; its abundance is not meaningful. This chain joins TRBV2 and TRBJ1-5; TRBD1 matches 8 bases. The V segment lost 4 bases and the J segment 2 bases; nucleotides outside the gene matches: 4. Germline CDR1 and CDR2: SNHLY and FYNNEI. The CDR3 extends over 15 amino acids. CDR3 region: CASSGTGQGNQPQHF. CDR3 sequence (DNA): TGTGCCAGCAGTGGAACGGGACAGGGCAATCAGCCCCAGCATTTT.

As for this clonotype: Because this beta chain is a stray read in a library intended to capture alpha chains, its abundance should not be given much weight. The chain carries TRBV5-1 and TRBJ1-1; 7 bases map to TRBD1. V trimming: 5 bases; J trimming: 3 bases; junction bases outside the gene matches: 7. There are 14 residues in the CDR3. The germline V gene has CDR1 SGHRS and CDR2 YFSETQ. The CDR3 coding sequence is TGCGCCAGCAGTTCGCGACAGGGCGACACTGAAGCTTTCTTT. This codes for CASSSRQGDTEAFF. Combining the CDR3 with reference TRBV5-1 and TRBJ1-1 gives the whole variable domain KAGVTQTPRYLIKTRGQQVTLSCSPISGHRSVSWYQQTPGQGLQFLFEYFSETQRNKGNFPGRFSGRQFSNSRSEMNVSTLELGDSALYLCASSSRQGDTEAFFGQGTRLTVV.